This TCR beta chain was captured in a study of blood T cell repertoires in COVID-19. The sample holds a few counts of this clone. CDR1 WSHSY and CDR2 SAAADI come from the germline V gene. V lost 4 bases to trimming and J lost 8 bases, with 11 bases between them. The CDR3 has 12 amino acids. The cohort comprised adults aged about 18 to 100 years residing in approximately 25 US areas. Participants were placed into cohorts based on the clinical history they reported. Cohort 3 donors were reported recovered after two negative PCRs, clearance, or symptom resolution. As originally analysed: For nucleated cells, counts were estimated from reference gene primer amplification. The assay was immunoSEQ multiplex PCR, and TCRdb's table has in-frame clones only and misses some. The V and J calls and clone size are taken from that table; D and trimming were inferred from the DNA. The sample yields about 270,000 clones, around 90% seen once.

The receptor was isolated from a woman in her 50s who had recovered from COVID-19. The chain carries TRBV10-2 and TRBJ1-2; TRBD1 is a possible D gene (5 bases). Sequencing was performed on PBMCs or T cells enriched from blood (not recorded which). CDR3 nucleotide sequence: TGCGCCAGCAGTGTAAGGGGCGAGGGCTACACCTTC. Protein product: CASSVRGEGYTF.